The TCR beta chain described here comes from a study of Graves' ophthalmopathy and Graves' hyperthyroidism. Study information: Peripheral blood sampling occurred at initial diagnosis, before any treatment. Notes on the study in general: Sensitivity reached roughly 90% and specificity 75% to 82% for a 13-signature model separating ophthalmopathy from stable hyperthyroidism.

Many counts were recorded for this clonotype. Its matching antigen is unknown. Amplification from RNA transcripts yielded the TCR beta CDR3 regions. HTBI primers were employed in first-round RT-PCR, then a second-round multiplex PCR followed. From the multiplex PCR reads, TCRdb called clonotypes with MiXCR, one entry per CDR3 protein. The top ten clones hold approximately 7% of a sample with 300,000 to 500,000 distinct CDR3 sequences, over 15% of them seen once. The CDR3 has 13 residues. V lost 2 bases, J lost 7 bases, and 9 bases lay in between. CDR1 is SGHRS and CDR2 is YFSETQ in the germline V gene. PBMCs were density-gradient isolated from around 10 ml fresh blood.

The clonotype comes from a young woman with stable Graves' hyperthyroidism. The source material was peripheral blood. The chain combines TRBV5-1 with TRBJ2-2, with D maybe TRBD1 (5 bases). The CDR3 DNA reads TGCGCCAGCAGCTTAACTCAGGGCGGGGAGCTGTTTTTT. Its protein product is CASSLTQGGELFF.